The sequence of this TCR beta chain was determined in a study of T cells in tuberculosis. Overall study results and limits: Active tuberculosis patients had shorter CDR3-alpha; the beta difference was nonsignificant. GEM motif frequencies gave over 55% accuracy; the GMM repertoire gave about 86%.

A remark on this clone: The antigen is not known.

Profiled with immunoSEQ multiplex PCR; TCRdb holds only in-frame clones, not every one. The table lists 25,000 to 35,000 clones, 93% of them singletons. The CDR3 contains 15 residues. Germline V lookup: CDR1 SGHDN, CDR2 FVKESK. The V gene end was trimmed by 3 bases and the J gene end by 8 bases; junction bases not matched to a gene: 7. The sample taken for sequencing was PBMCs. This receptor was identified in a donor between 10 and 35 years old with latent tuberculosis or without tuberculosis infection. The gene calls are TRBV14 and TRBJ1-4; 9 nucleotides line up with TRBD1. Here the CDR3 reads CASSHLGQGYEKLFF. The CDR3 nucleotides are TGTGCCAGCAGCCACTTGGGACAGGGTTACGAAAAACTGTTTTTT.